The clone carrying this TCR beta chain was seen many times. The antigen remains unidentified. TCRdb passed the 5' RACE reads through MiXCR, listing each CDR3 protein once. The sample records about 76,000 distinct CDR3 sequences, roughly 15% being singletons. This CDR3 comprises 18 residues. The J segment lost 2 bases and the V segment lost 6 bases, leaving 10 bases of the junction unmatched. Germline lookup yields CDR1 MNHEY and CDR2 SVGAGI. This sample was taken from a study of neurological immune-mediated disorders. Study outcomes and limitations: It was HTLV-1-associated myelopathy that showed the most TCR clonal expansion, while multiple sclerosis showed the least, falling below healthy controls.

The chain uses TRBV6-5 and TRBJ2-1; 13 nucleotides match TRBD2. The sample was PBMCs. The receptor comes from a woman aged 35 to 49 in good health. CDR3 loop: CASSSRTSGGRTYNEQFF. CDR3 nucleotides: TGTGCCAGCAGCTCTAGGACTAGCGGGGGAAGGACCTACAATGAGCAGTTCTTC.